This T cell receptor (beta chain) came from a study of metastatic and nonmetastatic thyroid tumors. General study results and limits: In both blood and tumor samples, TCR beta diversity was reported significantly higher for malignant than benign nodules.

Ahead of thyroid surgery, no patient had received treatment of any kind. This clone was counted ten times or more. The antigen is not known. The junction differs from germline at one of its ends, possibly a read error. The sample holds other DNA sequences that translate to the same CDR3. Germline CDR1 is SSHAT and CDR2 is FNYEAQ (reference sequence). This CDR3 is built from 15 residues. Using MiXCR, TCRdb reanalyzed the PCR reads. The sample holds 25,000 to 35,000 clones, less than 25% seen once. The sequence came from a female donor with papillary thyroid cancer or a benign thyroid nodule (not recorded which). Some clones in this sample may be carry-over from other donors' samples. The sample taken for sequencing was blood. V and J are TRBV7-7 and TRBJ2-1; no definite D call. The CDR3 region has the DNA TGTGCTAGCAGCTTAGCAAAGGGCGGCTTCAATGAGCAGTTCTTC. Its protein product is CASSLAKGGFNEQFF.